This entry features one TCR beta chain sequence. No antigen is known for it. Individuals selected for sequencing had exhibited CD8+CD57+ cell expansion on flow cytometry. Among the patients, all had severe acquired aplastic anemia. The study sampled blood from patients who had received no therapy. This entry belongs to a study of CD8+CD57+ T cells in acquired aplastic anemia. At the level of the study: CD4+ and CD8+ cells, once sorted, gave DNA averaging about 3.4 ug. Findings and caveats of the study: Sharing between patients and controls was observed for twenty-nine CD8+ CDR3 sequences.

The study profiled TCR beta VDJ and CDR3 using genomic DNA as template. Each CDR3 protein gets one entry after TCRdb re-called the reads with MiXCR. Of 95,000 to 150,000 distinct CDR3 sequences listed, over 30% are singletons. V was pared by 0 bases and J by 5 bases, with 12 bases between. The CDR3 loop spans 15 amino acids. CDR1 is LGHNA, CDR2 YNFKEQ, per germline. The TCR comes from a human donor with aplastic anemia. V usage is TRBV4-2 and J usage is TRBJ2-3; D gene ambiguous. The sequenced sample was sorted CD4+, CD8+, or CD8+CD57+ T cells (not recorded which) from PBMCs. The CDR3 loop reads CASSQDFPLLDTQYF. The CDR3, as DNA: TGTGCCAGCAGCCAAGATTTCCCTTTGCTAGATACGCAGTATTTT.